This T cell receptor beta chain is drawn from a study of CXCR3-negative and CXCR3-positive naive CD8 T cells. Study in general: Per-library TRB read counts averaged about 1.5 +/- 0.3 million, adding up to about 130 million in total. Overall study results and limits: TRB CDR3 hydrophobicity was greater in CXCR3-positive naive cells than in CXCR3-negative naive cells. Sequencing showed both naive subsets with comparably high diversity, and memory CD8+ cells much lower. Naive cells that were CXCR3-negative or CXCR3-positive used TRBV-TRBJ genes alike, while memory cells diverged.

Looked up from germline, CDR1 is ENHRY and CDR2 is SYGVKD. This CDR3 has 17 amino acids. The authors gated naive CD8+ T cells as CD45RO-CCR7+CD27+CD95-. As regards this clonotype: The antigen is unknown.

The libraries of TRB cDNA were prepared using 5' RACE with UMI labels. For each CDR3 protein, TCRdb gives one entry from its re-call of the 5' RACE reads, without DNA. Listed are some 150,000 distinct CDR3 sequences; approximately 0.4% falls within the top ten. The sequence was obtained from a human donor in good health. Some clones in this sample may be carry-over from other donors' samples. The chain recombines TRBV10-3 with TRBJ2-6; the TRBD1 assignment by TCRdb is unverifiable without DNA. Sequenced: naive CXCR3+ CD8+ T cells from blood. The subset here: CD45RO-CCR7+CD27+CD95- naive CD8+ T cells expressing CXCR3 (TNR3+). CDR3 residues: CAISALGRRSGANVLTF.